Following are 7 T cell receptor beta chains from one sample sequenced in a study of T cells expressing NK-cell markers. TCRdb reprocessed the 5' RACE reads and reports one entry per CDR3 protein, with no DNA. This listing includes some 190,000 distinct CDR3 sequences. The specimen sequenced was blood T cells: a sorted CD56 or NKG2C T cell subset, CD4+ or CD8+ T cells, or bulk PBMC T cells (not recorded which). The receptors originated from a man between 18 and 69 years old in good health.

This chain connects TRBV12-3 or TRBV12-4 to TRBJ2-2; with no DNA, the TCRdb D assignment of TRBD2 cannot be verified. There are 15 residues in the CDR3. CDR3 residues: CASSAAGANTGELFF.

The chain is built from TRBV3-1 and TRBJ2-1; TCRdb calls TRBD2, which cannot be checked without DNA. Germline CDR1 and CDR2: LGHDT and YNNKEL (reference sequence). The CDR3 has 17 residues. This CDR3 is CASSQNSGWSSYNEQFF.

This rearrangement joins TRBV7-9 to TRBJ2-7; no DNA is available, so the TRBD1 call from TCRdb remains unchecked. This CDR3 contains 14 residues. CDR1 and CDR2 from the germline V gene are SEHNR and FQNEAQ (reference sequence). CDR3 region: CASSRVGQGHEQYF.

The V call is TRBV2, the J call TRBJ2-3; absent DNA, TCRdb's TRBD2 call cannot be checked. The CDR3 is made up of 16 amino acids. CDR1 and CDR2 from the germline V gene are SNHLY and FYNNEI. This CDR3 reads CASSTLAGGLKDTQYF.

The chain has TRBV7-7 and TRBJ2-3. The germline gives CDR1 SSHAT, CDR2 FNYEAQ (reference sequence). The CDR3 extends over 13 amino acids. CDR3 sequence reads: CASSLDLTDTQYF.

The genes are TRBV6-4 and TRBJ1-1. The CDR3 totals 14 residues. Germline V gene sequence: CDR1 MRHNA, CDR2 SNTAGT. The CDR3 sequence: CASSVSGTDTEAFF.

The genes are TRBV27 and TRBJ2-7; TCRdb picks TRBD1, but there is no DNA to check that call. This CDR3 has 13 residues. Germline V lookup: CDR1 MNHEY, CDR2 SMNVEV (reference sequence). The CDR3 is CASTRYGAGEQYF.